This T cell receptor (beta chain) originates from a study of T cells in Graves' hyperthyroidism and ophthalmopathy. RNA transcripts yielded amplified TCR beta CDR3 regions. HTBI primers were used for first-round RT-PCR of the TCR CDR3. TCRdb fed the multiplex PCR reads into MiXCR, producing one record per CDR3 protein. The sample yields around 480,000 distinct CDR3 sequences, about an eighth seen once. Notes on this clonotype: Without the conserved terminal phenylalanine or tryptophan, this CDR3 likely stems from a read error.

V lost 7 bases and J 1 base, leaving 8 bases between the germline ends. This CDR3 spans 12 amino acids. CDR1 is SQVTM, CDR2 ANQGSEA, per germline. The source material was blood. The chain has TRBV29-1 and TRBJ1-5; D is perhaps TRBD1 (6 bases). The sequence derives from a young woman with Graves' hyperthyroidism. The CDR3 DNA sequence: TGCAGCGCCGGGACAAGCAATCAGCCCCAGCATCTT. This encodes CSAGTSNQPQHL.